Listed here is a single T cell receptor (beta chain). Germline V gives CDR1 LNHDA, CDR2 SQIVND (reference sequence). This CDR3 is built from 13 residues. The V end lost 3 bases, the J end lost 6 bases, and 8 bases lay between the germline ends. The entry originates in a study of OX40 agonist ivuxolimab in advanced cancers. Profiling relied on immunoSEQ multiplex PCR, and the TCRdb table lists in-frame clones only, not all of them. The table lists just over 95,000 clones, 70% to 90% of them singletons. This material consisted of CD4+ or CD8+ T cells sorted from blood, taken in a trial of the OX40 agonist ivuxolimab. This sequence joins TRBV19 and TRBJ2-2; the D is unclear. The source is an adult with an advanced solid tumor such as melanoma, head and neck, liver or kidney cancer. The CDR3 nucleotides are TGTGCCAGTAGTATCTCTGAGGCCGGGGAGCTGTTTTTT. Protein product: CASSISEAGELFF.